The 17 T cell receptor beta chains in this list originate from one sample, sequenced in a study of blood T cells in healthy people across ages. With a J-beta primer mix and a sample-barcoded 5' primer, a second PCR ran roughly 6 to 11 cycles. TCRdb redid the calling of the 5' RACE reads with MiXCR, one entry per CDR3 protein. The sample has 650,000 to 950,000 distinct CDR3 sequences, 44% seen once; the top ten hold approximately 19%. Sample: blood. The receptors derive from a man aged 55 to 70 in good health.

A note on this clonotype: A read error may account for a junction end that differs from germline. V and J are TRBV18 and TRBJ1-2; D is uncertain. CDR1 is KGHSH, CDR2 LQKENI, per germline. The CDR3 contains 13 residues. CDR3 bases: TGTACCAGCTCACCAGGTACAGACTATGGCTACACCTTC. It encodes CTSSPGTDYGYTF.

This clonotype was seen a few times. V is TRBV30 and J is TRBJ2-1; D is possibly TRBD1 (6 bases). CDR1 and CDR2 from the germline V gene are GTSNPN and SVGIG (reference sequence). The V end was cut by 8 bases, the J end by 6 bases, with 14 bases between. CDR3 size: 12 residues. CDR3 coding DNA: TGTGCCGGGGGCAGTATAGGCAATGAGCAGTTCTTC. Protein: CAGGSIGNEQFF.

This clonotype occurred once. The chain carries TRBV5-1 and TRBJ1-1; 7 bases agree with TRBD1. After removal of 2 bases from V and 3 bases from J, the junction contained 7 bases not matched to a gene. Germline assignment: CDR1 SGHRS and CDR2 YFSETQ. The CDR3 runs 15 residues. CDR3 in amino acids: CASSLFGQGDTEAFF. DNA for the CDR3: TGCGCCAGCAGCTTATTTGGTCAGGGGGACACTGAAGCTTTCTTT.

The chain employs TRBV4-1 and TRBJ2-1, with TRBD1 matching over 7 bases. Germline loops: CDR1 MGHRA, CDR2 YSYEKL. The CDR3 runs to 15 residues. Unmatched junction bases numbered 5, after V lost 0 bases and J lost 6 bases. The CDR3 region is CASSQDPPGGNEQFF. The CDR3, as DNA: TGCGCCAGCAGCCAAGATCCTCCAGGGGGCAATGAGCAGTTCTTC.

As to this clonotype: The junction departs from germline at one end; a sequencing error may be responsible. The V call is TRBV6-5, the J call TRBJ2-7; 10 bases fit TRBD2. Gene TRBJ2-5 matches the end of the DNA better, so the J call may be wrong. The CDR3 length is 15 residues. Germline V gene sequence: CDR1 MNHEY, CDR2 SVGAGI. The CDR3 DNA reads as TGTGCCAGCGGTTACTCTCCTAGCGGGGGAGAGACCCAGTACTTC. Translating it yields CASGYSPSGGETQYF.

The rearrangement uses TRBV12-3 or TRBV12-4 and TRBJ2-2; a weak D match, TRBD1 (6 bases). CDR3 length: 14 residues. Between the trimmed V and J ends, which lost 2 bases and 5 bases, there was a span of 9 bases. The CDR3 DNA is TGTGCCAGCAGTTTACAGGGGTGGACCGGGGAGCTGTTTTTT. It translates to CASSLQGWTGELFF.

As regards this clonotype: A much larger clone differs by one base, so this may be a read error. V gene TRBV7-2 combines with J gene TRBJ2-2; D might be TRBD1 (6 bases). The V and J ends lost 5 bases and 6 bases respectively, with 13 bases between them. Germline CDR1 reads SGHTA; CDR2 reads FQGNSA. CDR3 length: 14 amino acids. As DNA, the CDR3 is TGTGCCAGCAGCCCCAGGACAGCCGCCGGGGAGCTGTTTTTT. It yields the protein CASSPRTAAGELFF.

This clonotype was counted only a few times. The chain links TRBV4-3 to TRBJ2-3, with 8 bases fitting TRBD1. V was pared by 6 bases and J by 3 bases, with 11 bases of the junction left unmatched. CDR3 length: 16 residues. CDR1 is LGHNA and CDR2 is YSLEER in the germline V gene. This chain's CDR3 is CASSIRQGIETDTQYF. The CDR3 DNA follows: TGCGCCAGCAGTATCCGACAGGGGATAGAAACAGATACGCAGTATTTT.

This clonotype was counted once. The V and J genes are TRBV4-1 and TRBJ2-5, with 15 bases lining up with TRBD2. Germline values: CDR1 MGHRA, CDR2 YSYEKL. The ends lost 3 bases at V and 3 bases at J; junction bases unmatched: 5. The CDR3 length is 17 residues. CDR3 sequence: CASSQTGLAGGKETQYF. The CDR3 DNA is TGCGCCAGCAGCCAGACGGGACTAGCGGGGGGCAAAGAGACCCAGTACTTC.

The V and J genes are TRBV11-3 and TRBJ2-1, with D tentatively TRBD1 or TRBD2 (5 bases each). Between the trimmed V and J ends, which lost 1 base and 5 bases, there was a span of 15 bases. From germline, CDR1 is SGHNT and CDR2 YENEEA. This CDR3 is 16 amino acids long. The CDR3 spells CASSLGYGDPNNEQFF. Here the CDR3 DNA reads TGTGCCAGCAGCTTAGGTTACGGGGACCCCAACAATGAGCAGTTCTTC.

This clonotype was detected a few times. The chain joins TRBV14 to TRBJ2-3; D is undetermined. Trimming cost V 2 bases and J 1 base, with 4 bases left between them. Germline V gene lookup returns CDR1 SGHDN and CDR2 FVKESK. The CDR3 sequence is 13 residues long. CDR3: CASSQTRTDTQYF. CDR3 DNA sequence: TGTGCCAGCAGCCAAACCCGCACAGATACGCAGTATTTT.

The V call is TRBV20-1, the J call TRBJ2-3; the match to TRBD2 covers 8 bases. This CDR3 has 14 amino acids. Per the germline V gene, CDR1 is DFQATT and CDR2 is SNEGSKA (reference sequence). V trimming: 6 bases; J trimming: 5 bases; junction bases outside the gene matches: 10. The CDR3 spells CSALRGGSQDTQYF. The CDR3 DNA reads TGCAGTGCCCTCCGGGGGGGCAGTCAAGATACGCAGTATTTT.

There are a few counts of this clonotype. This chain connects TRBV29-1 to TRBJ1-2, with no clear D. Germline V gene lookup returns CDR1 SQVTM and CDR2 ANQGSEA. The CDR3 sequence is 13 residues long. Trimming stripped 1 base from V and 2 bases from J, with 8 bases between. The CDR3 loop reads CSVEVSVNYGYTF. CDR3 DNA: TGCAGCGTTGAAGTGTCAGTAAACTATGGCTACACCTTC.

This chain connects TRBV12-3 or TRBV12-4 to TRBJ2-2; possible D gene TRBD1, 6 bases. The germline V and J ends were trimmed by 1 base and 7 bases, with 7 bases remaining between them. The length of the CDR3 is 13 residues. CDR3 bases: TGTGCCAGCAGTTTAGGGGGGCTCGGGGAGCTGTTTTTT. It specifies CASSLGGLGELFF.

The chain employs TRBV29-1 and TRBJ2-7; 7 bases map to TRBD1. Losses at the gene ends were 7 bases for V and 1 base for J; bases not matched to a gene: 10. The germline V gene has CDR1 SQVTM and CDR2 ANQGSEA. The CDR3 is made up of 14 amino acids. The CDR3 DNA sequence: TGCAGCGCTGCCAAAAACAGGGGTTCCTACGAGCAGTACTTC. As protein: CSAAKNRGSYEQYF.

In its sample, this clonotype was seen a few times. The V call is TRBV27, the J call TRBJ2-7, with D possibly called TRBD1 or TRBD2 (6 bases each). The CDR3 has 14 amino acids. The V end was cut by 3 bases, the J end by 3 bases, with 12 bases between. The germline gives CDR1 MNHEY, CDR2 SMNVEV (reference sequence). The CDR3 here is CASSFRGLVYEQYF. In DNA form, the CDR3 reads TGTGCCAGCAGTTTTCGGGGGCTTGTCTACGAGCAGTACTTC.

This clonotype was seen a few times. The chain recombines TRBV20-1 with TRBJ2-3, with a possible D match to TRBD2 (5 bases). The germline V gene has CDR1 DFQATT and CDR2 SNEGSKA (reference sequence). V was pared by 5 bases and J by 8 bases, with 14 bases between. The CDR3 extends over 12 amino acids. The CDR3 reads CSAPSLAVTQYF. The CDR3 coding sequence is TGCAGTGCTCCTAGCCTGGCGGTTACGCAGTATTTT.